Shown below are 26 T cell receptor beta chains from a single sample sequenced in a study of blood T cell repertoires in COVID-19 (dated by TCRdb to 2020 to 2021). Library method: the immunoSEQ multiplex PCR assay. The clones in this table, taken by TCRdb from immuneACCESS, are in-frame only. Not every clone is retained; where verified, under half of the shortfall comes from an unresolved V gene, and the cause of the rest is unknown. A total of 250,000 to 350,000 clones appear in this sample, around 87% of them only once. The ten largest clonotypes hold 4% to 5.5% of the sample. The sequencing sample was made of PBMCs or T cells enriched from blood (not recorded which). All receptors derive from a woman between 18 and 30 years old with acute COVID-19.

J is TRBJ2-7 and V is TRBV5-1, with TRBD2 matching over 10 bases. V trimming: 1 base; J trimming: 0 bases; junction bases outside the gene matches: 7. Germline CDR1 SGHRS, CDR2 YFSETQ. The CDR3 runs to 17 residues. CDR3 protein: CASSLRSGRSSSYEQYF. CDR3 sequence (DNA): TGCGCCAGCAGCTTGCGTAGCGGGAGGTCGAGCTCCTACGAGCAGTACTTC.

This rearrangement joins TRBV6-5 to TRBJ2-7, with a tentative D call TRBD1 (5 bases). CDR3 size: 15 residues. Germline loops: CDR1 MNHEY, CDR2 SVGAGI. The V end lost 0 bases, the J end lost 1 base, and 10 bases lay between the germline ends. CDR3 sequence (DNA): TGTGCCAGCAGTTACTCCAGGGCCGAATCCTACGAGCAGTACTTC. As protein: CASSYSRAESYEQYF.

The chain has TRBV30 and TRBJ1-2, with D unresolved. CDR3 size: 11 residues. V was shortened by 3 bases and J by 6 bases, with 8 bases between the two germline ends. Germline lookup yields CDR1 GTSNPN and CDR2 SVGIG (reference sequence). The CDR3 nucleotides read TGTGCCTGGAGCTTCTTAAATGGCTACACCTTC. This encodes CAWSFLNGYTF.

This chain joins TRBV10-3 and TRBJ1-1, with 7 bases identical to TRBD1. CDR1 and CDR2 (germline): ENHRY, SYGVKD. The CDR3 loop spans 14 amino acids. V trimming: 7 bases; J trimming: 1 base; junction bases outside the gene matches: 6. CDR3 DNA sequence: TGTGCCATCAACAAAGGGACAGAGAACACTGAAGCTTTCTTT. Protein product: CAINKGTENTEAFF.

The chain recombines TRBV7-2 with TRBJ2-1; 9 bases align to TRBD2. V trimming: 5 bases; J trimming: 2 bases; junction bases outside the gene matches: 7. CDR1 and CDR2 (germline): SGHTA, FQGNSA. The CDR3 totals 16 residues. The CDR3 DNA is TGTGCCAGCAGCCCGCGACTAGCGGCAACCTACAATGAGCAGTTCTTC. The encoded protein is CASSPRLAATYNEQFF.

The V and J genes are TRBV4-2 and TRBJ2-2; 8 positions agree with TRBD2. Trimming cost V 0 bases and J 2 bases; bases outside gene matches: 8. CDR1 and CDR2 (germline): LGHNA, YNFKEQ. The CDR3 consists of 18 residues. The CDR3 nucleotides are TGTGCCAGCAGCCAAGAGGTAGCGGGACTCCAAAACACCGGGGAGCTGTTTTTT. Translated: CASSQEVAGLQNTGELFF.

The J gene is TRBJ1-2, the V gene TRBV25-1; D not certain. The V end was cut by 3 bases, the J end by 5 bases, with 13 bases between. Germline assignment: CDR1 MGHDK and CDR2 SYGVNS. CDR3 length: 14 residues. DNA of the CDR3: TGTGCCAGCAGTGACATTGGTCAGTGGTATGGCTACACCTTC. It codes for CASSDIGQWYGYTF.

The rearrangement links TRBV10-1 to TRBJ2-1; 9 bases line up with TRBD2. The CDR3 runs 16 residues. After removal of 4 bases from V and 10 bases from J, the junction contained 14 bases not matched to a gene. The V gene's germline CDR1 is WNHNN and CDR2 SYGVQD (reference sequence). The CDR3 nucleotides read TGCGCCAGCAGTGCCAATAGCGGGAGAAATACGGGAGAGCAGTTCTTC. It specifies CASSANSGRNTGEQFF.

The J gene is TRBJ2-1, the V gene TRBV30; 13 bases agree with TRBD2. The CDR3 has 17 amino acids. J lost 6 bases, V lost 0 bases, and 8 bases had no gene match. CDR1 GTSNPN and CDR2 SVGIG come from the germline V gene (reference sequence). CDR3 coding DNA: TGTGCCTGGAGTGTAAGTCTCGGACTAGCGGGAGTCAATGAGCAGTTCTTC. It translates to CAWSVSLGLAGVNEQFF. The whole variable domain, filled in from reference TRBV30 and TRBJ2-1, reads SQTIHQWPATLVQPVGSPLSLECTVEGTSNPNLYWYRQAAGRGLQLLFYSVGIGQISSEVPQNLSASRPQDRQFILSSKKLLLSDSGFYLCAWSVSLGLAGVNEQFFGPGTRLTVL.

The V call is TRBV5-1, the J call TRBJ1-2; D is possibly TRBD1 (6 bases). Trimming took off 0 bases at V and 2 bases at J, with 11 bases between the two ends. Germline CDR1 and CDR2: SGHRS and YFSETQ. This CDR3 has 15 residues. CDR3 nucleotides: TGCGCCAGCAGCTTGGGACAGGCCTCGAACTATGGCTACACCTTC. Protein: CASSLGQASNYGYTF.

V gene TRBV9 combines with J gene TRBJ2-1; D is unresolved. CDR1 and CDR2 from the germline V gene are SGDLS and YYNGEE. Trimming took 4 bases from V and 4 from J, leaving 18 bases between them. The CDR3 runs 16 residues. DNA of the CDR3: TGTGCCAGCAGCCCCACGGTAGCAGACTTATACAATGAGCAGTTCTTC. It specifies CASSPTVADLYNEQFF.

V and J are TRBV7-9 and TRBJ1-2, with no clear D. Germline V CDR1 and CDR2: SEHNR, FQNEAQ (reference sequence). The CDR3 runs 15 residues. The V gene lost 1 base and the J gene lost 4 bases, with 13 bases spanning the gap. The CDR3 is CASSLGLARGYGYTF. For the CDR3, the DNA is TGTGCCAGCAGCTTAGGTTTGGCCAGAGGCTATGGCTACACCTTC.

The DNA of the CDR3 is TGTGCCAGCAGTTTATCAGCCGTACCCTGGGGCTACACCTTC. Translation: CASSLSAVPWGYTF. The V call is TRBV27, the J call TRBJ1-2; D is ambiguous. V lost 0 bases to trimming and J lost 8 bases, with 13 bases between them. The CDR3 has 14 residues. Germline CDR1 reads MNHEY; CDR2 reads SMNVEV (reference sequence).

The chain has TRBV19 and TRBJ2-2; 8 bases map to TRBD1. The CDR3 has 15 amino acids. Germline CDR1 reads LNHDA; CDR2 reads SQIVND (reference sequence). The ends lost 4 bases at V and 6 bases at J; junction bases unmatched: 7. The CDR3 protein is CASSTGQALPGELFF. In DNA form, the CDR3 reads TGTGCCAGTAGTACGGGACAGGCCCTCCCCGGGGAGCTGTTTTTT.

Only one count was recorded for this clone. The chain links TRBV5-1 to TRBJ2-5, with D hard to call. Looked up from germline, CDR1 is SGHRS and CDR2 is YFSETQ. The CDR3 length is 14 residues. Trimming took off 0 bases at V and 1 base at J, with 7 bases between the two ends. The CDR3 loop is CASSLGGVQETQYF. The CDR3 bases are TGCGCCAGCAGCTTGGGCGGAGTCCAAGAGACCCAGTACTTC. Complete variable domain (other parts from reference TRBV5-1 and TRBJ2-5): KAGVTQTPRYLIKTRGQQVTLSCSPISGHRSVSWYQQTPGQGLQFLFEYFSETQRNKGNFPGRFSGRQFSNSRSEMNVSTLELGDSALYLCASSLGGVQETQYFGPGTRLLVL.

In DNA form, the CDR3 reads TGCGCCAGCAGTGAGTCCTGCGGGGACGGTGAAGAGACCCAGTACTTC. Its translation is CASSESCGDGEETQYF. The V and J genes are TRBV10-1 and TRBJ2-5; D perhaps matches TRBD2 (6 bases). Germline V gives CDR1 WNHNN, CDR2 SYGVQD (reference sequence). The CDR3 totals 16 residues. Trimming shortened V by 0 bases and J by 3 bases, and 14 bases separated the two germline ends.

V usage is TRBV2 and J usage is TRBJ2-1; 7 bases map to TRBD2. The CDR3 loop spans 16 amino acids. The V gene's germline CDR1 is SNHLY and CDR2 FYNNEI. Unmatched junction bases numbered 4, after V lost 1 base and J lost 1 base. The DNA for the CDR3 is TGTGCCAGCAGTGAAGGTGGGAGGGCGTCCTACAATGAGCAGTTCTTC. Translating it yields CASSEGGRASYNEQFF.

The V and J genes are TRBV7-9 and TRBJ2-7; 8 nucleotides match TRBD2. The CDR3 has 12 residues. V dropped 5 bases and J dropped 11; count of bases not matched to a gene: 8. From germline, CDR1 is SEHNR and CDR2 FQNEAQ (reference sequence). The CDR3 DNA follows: TGTGCCAGCAGCGTCCGGGAGGGATGGGAGTACTTC. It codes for CASSVREGWEYF.

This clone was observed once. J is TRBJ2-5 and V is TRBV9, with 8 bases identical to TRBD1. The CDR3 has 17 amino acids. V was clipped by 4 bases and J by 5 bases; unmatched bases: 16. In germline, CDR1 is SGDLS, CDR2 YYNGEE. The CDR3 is CASSPGLGQGDWETQYF. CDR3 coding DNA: TGTGCCAGCAGCCCCGGACTTGGACAGGGAGATTGGGAGACCCAGTACTTC.

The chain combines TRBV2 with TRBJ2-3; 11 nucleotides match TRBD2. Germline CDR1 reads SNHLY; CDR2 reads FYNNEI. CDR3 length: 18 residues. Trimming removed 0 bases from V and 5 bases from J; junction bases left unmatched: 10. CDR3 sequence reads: CASSEALVASGGRDTQYF. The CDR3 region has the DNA TGTGCCAGCAGTGAAGCGCTTGTGGCTAGCGGGGGGCGAGATACGCAGTATTTT.

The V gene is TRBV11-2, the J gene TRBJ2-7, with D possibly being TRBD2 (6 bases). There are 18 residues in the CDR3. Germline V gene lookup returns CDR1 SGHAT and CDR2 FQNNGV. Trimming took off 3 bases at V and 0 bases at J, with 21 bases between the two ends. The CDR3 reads CASSLGELGAGPSYEQYF. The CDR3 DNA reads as TGTGCCAGCAGCTTGGGAGAACTAGGGGCGGGACCCTCCTACGAGCAGTACTTC. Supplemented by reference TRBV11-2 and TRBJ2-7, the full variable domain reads EAGVAQSPRYKIIEKRQSVAFWCNPISGHATLYWYQQILGQGPKLLIQFQNNGVVDDSQLPKDRFSAERLKGVDSTLKIQPAKLEDSAVYLCASSLGELGAGPSYEQYFGPGTRLTVT.

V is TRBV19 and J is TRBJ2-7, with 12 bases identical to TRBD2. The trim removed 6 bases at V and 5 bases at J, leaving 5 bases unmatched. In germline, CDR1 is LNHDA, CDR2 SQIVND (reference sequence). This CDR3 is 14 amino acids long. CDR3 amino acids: CASRVTSGSNEQYF. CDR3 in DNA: TGTGCCAGTAGGGTGACTAGCGGGAGCAACGAGCAGTACTTC.

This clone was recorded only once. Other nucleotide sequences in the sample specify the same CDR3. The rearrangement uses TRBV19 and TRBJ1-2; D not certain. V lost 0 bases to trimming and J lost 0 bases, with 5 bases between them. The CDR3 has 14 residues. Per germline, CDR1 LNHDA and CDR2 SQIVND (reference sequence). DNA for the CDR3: TGTGCCAGTAGTATAGATCGCGCTAACTATGGCTACACCTTC. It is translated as CASSIDRANYGYTF.

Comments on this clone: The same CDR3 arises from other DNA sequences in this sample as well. CDR3 DNA: TGTGCCAGCTCACCAGGGCAGGGCAATCAGCCCCAGCATTTT. Encoded protein: CASSPGQGNQPQHF. V usage is TRBV18 and J usage is TRBJ1-5, with D hard to call. The CDR3 contains 14 residues. V lost 2 bases, J lost 2 bases, and 7 bases lay in between. CDR1 is KGHSH, CDR2 LQKENI, per germline.

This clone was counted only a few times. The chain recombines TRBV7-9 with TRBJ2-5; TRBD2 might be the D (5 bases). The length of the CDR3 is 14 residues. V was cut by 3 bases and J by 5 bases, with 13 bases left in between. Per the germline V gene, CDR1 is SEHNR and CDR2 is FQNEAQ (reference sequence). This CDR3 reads CASSLLRREETQYF. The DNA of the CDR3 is TGTGCCAGCAGCTTGTTGCGTAGGGAGGAGACCCAGTACTTC.

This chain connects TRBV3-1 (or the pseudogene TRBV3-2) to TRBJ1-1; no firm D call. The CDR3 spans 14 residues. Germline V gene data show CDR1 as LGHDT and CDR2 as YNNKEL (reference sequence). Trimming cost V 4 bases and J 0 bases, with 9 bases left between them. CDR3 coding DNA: TGTGCCAGCAGCCCCCCGGGGTTGAACACTGAAGCTTTCTTT. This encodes CASSPPGLNTEAFF.